One sample yielded the 20 T cell receptor beta chains listed below, sequenced in a study of T cell repertoires in cytomegalovirus infection. One entry per CDR3 protein results from TCRdb running MiXCR on the reads. Of some 400,000 distinct CDR3 sequences in the sample, approximately 31% were seen once. Sequences were obtained from PBMCs. The receptor source for this set is a human donor in good health (CMV status not recorded). Some clones in this sample may be carry-over from other donors' samples.

The CDR3 nucleotides are TGTGCCAGCAGTCCAAACCGAGCCTTGATGAACACTGAAGCTTTCTTT. Translating it yields CASSPNRALMNTEAFF. The chain joins TRBV25-1 to TRBJ1-1; D ambiguous. V lost 5 bases and J 0 bases, leaving 16 bases between the germline ends. Germline V gene data show CDR1 as MGHDK and CDR2 as SYGVNS. The CDR3 totals 16 residues.

This clonotype was counted at least ten times. The V and J genes are TRBV11-3 and TRBJ2-1, with D perhaps matching TRBD1 (5 bases). Trimming took off 5 bases at V and 8 bases at J, with 13 bases between the two ends. Germline V gene lookup returns CDR1 SGHNT and CDR2 YENEEA. This CDR3 is built from 13 residues. The CDR3 DNA follows: TGTGCCAGCAGCCCTGGGCAGGGCGATGAGCAGTTCTTC. As protein: CASSPGQGDEQFF.

This clonotype was picked up many times. V is TRBV7-2 and J is TRBJ2-7; tentative D call: TRBD2 (5 bases). Germline V lookup: CDR1 SGHTA, CDR2 FQGNSA. The CDR3 has 13 amino acids. Between the trimmed V and J ends, which lost 5 bases and 3 bases, there was a span of 11 bases. DNA for the CDR3: TGTGCCAGCAGCGACGTGGGAGTCTACGAGCAGTACTTC. Translating it yields CASSDVGVYEQYF.

Note on this clonotype: The junction shows a germline mismatch at one end, possibly a read error. V gene TRBV4-1 combines with J gene TRBJ2-7, with TRBD1 matching over 7 bases. The CDR3 has 15 residues. The V gene's germline CDR1 is MGHRA and CDR2 YSYEKL. The CDR3 region is CASTYRTGDFYEKYF. In DNA, the CDR3 is TGCGCCAGCACTTACCGGACAGGCGACTTCTACGAGAAGTACTTC.

In its sample, this clonotype was seen a few times. The V call is TRBV29-1, the J call TRBJ2-5; no firm D call. The germline CDR1 and CDR2 sequences are SQVTM and ANQGSEA. The V and J ends lost 2 bases and 2 bases respectively, with 12 bases between them. This CDR3 has 14 amino acids. The CDR3 DNA follows: TGCAGCGTTGAAATACCCCGGGTTCAAGAGACCCAGTACTTC. Translating it yields CSVEIPRVQETQYF.

This clonotype was recorded a few times. V and J are TRBV15 and TRBJ2-5; weak D call: TRBD1 (5 bases). V was shortened by 1 base and J by 3 bases, with 15 bases between the two germline ends. Germline V gene data show CDR1 as LNHNV and CDR2 as YYDKDF (reference sequence). The CDR3 loop spans 16 amino acids. This chain's CDR3 is CATSRGTGSAEETQYF. CDR3 in DNA: TGTGCCACCAGCAGAGGAACAGGTTCAGCCGAAGAGACCCAGTACTTC.

The CDR3 loop is CASRSTPLDRAENTQYF. The CDR3 nucleotides read TGTGCCAGCAGGTCAACACCACTGGACAGGGCCGAGAATACGCAGTATTTT. This chain connects TRBV6-8 to TRBJ2-3, with 8 bases that match TRBD1. CDR1 is MNHGY, CDR2 SAAAGT, per germline. V lost 6 bases, J lost 7 bases, and 18 bases stayed unmatched. The CDR3 length is 17 residues.

The J gene is TRBJ2-2, the V gene TRBV12-3 or TRBV12-4, with D tentatively TRBD1 (5 bases). V lost 3 bases to trimming and J lost 7 bases, with 21 bases between them. The CDR3 is made up of 17 amino acids. CDR3 protein: CASSFRQTVFLVGELFF. The CDR3 DNA reads TGTGCCAGCAGTTTCCGTCAGACAGTTTTTTTGGTCGGGGAGCTGTTTTTT.

The chain is built from TRBV7-2 and TRBJ2-7; D is unresolved. The V gene's germline CDR1 is SGHTA and CDR2 FQGNSA. Deletions cut 2 bases from V and 4 bases from J, with 9 bases between. This CDR3 has 13 amino acids. The CDR3 bases are TGTGCCAGCAGCTTATATCGTGGGTACGAGCAGTACTTC. This sequence encodes CASSLYRGYEQYF.

The gene calls are TRBV5-4 and TRBJ2-3, with a weak D call TRBD1 (6 bases). Looked up from germline, CDR1 is SGHNT and CDR2 is YYREEE (reference sequence). Trimming removed 0 bases from V and 2 bases from J, with 10 bases in between. The CDR3 totals 15 residues. The CDR3 region is CASSLGTDYTDTQYF. For the CDR3, the DNA is TGTGCCAGCAGCTTGGGGACAGACTACACAGATACGCAGTATTTT.

V usage is TRBV12-3 or TRBV12-4 and J usage is TRBJ2-1; D tentatively fits TRBD1 or TRBD2 (5 bases each). Trimming removed 5 bases from V and 3 bases from J, with 14 bases in between. The CDR3 runs to 15 residues. The CDR3 is CASSPGQTDYNEQFF. CDR3 coding DNA: TGTGCCAGCAGTCCGGGGCAGACGGACTACAATGAGCAGTTCTTC.

To note about this clonotype: Since a much larger clone is just one base distant, this may be a read error. The V call is TRBV7-8, the J call TRBJ1-4, with TRBD1 matching over 8 bases. CDR1 is SGHVS, CDR2 FQNEAQ, per germline. CDR3 length: 15 amino acids. CDR3 protein: CASSPTGGTNENLFF. The CDR3 coding sequence is TGTGCCAGCAGCCCAACAGGGGGGACTAATGAAAACCTGTTTTTT.

This clonotype showed up just a few times. This chain links TRBV5-4 with TRBJ1-5; D may be TRBD1 (5 bases). Germline CDR1 is SGHNT and CDR2 is YYREEE (reference sequence). CDR3 length equals 15 residues. Trimming shortened V by 3 bases and J by 2 bases, and 12 bases separated the two germline ends. The CDR3 DNA reads as TGTGCCAGCAGCTCCGGGGGAATGGGCAATCAGCCCCAGCATTTT. Translated: CASSSGGMGNQPQHF.

Ten or more counts support this clonotype. The CDR3 here is CASSLGPRGLAGDTGELFF. CDR3 nucleotide sequence: TGTGCCAGCAGCTTAGGACCCCGGGGACTAGCGGGGGACACCGGGGAGCTGTTTTTT. The V call is TRBV7-2, the J call TRBJ2-2; TRBD2 matches at 14 bases. The V gene's germline CDR1 is SGHTA and CDR2 FQGNSA. V shed 1 base and J 3 bases; nucleotides not matched to a gene: 7. CDR3 size: 19 residues.

This clonotype appeared many times. The rearrangement links TRBV7-8 to TRBJ2-7; TRBD1 agrees at 7 bases. Germline V lookup: CDR1 SGHVS, CDR2 FQNEAQ. This CDR3 spans 16 amino acids. V shed 4 bases and J 2 bases; nucleotides not matched to a gene: 11. CDR3 in amino acids: CASSSSPGQSTYEQYF. Written as DNA, the CDR3 is TGTGCCAGCAGCTCCTCACCGGGACAGTCTACCTACGAGCAGTACTTC.

This clonotype was detected ten times or more. DNA for the CDR3: TGTGCCAGCAGTGAAGCTAGGAACACTGAAGCTTTCTTT. Translated, it gives CASSEARNTEAFF. This rearrangement joins TRBV6-1 to TRBJ1-1; D gene unclear. The CDR3 runs to 13 residues. Germline assignment: CDR1 MNHNS and CDR2 SASEGT. Trimming shortened V by 0 bases and J by 1 base, and 3 bases separated the two germline ends.

In its sample, this clonotype was seen many times. V gene TRBV6-5 combines with J gene TRBJ2-4, with D unclear. V was cut by 4 bases and J by 0 bases, with 7 bases left in between. The CDR3 runs 14 residues. Germline V gene lookup returns CDR1 MNHEY and CDR2 SVGAGI. The CDR3 protein is CASSSRLAKNIQYF. CDR3 in DNA: TGTGCCAGCAGTTCCCGGCTAGCCAAAAACATTCAGTACTTC.

This clonotype occurred a few times. The rearrangement joins TRBV28 to TRBJ2-3; TRBD2 matches at 12 bases. Germline V CDR1 and CDR2: MDHEN, SYDVKM. This CDR3 contains 14 residues. V lost 7 bases to trimming and J lost 4 bases; unmatched junction nucleotides: 3. For the CDR3, the DNA is TGTGCCAGCATTCTAGCGGGGGGGCCAGATACGCAGTATTTT. This translates into CASILAGGPDTQYF.

This clonotype was counted between two and nine times. The J gene is TRBJ2-3, the V gene TRBV5-6, with D perhaps matching TRBD1 (5 bases). Germline V gene lookup returns CDR1 SGHDT and CDR2 YYEEEE. Trimming removed 6 bases at V and 0 bases at J, with 20 bases between. The CDR3 length is 17 residues. The CDR3: CASTMKVAQASTDTQYF. In DNA form, the CDR3 reads TGTGCCAGCACCATGAAGGTCGCACAGGCCAGCACAGATACGCAGTATTTT.

The rearrangement links TRBV20-1 to TRBJ2-3; 10 bases line up with TRBD2. This CDR3 has 16 amino acids. Germline CDR1 DFQATT, CDR2 SNEGSKA (reference sequence). The V and J ends lost 6 bases and 0 bases, in that order; junction bases with no gene match: 9. CDR3 protein: CSARPLLAGSTDTQYF. For the CDR3, the DNA is TGCAGTGCCCGCCCTCTACTAGCGGGGAGCACAGATACGCAGTATTTT.